What follows are 21 T cell receptor beta chains derived from one specimen sequenced in a study of cytomegalovirus exposure and HLA in healthy donors. The PCR employed 60 Vbeta primers together with 13 Jbeta primers. Profiled with immunoSEQ multiplex PCR; TCRdb holds only in-frame clones, not every one. The table has approximately 170,000 clones, 80% seen once. The sequenced sample was PBMCs. The receptors were sampled from a human donor in good health.

The rearrangement uses TRBV5-4 and TRBJ2-7, with a tentative D call TRBD1 (7 bases). This CDR3 comprises 14 residues. V lost 4 bases to trimming and J lost 1 base, with 12 bases between them. The V gene's germline CDR1 is SGHNT and CDR2 YYREEE (reference sequence). CDR3 amino acids: CASSRGTVSYEQYF. The DNA of the CDR3 is TGTGCCAGCAGCCGCGGGACAGTTTCCTACGAGCAGTACTTC.

The J gene is TRBJ1-1, the V gene TRBV18; 9 bases match TRBD1. Trimming at V came to 4 bases and at J to 3 bases, leaving 3 bases not matched to a gene. Germline lookup yields CDR1 KGHSH and CDR2 LQKENI. The CDR3 runs to 14 residues. For the CDR3, the DNA is TGTGCCAGCTCACAGGACAGGGGAGACACTGAAGCTTTCTTT. Translation: CASSQDRGDTEAFF. Full variable domain (missing parts from reference TRBV18 and TRBJ1-1): NAGVMQNPRHLVRRRGQEARLRCSPMKGHSHVYWYRQLPEEGLKFMVYLQKENIIDESGMPKERFSAEFPKEGPSILRIQQVVRGDSAAYFCASSQDRGDTEAFFGQGTRLTVV.

The chain employs TRBV11-3 and TRBJ1-1; D ambiguous. Germline assignment: CDR1 SGHNT and CDR2 YENEEA. The length of the CDR3 is 13 residues. V was clipped by 4 bases and J by 1 base, with 7 bases between them. This CDR3 is CASSYQSNTEAFF. For the CDR3, the DNA is TGTGCCAGCAGCTATCAGTCGAACACTGAAGCTTTCTTT.

This chain joins TRBV19 and TRBJ1-4; no reliable D call. Germline loops: CDR1 LNHDA, CDR2 SQIVND (reference sequence). The CDR3 contains 12 residues. The V and J ends lost 5 bases and 5 bases respectively, with 6 bases between them. CDR3 nucleotides: TGTGCCAGTAGTCGCGGGAATGAAAAACTGTTTTTT. Residues: CASSRGNEKLFF.

This clone was counted only a few times. The V call is TRBV27, the J call TRBJ1-1; D might be TRBD1 (5 bases). Germline CDR1 MNHEY, CDR2 SMNVEV (reference sequence). V lost 0 bases and J lost 8, with 13 bases in between. The CDR3 totals 14 residues. For the CDR3, the DNA is TGTGCCAGCAGTTTATCATGGGGGGAAAGGGAAGCTTTCTTT. Translating it yields CASSLSWGEREAFF.

The chain couples TRBV7-8 to TRBJ2-5; tentatively, D is TRBD2 (6 bases). CDR1 and CDR2 from the germline V gene are SGHVS and FQNEAQ. The CDR3 covers 14 residues. Trimming left V 3 bases short and J 4 bases short, with 12 bases between. CDR3 residues: CASSLEAGGETQYF. The CDR3 nucleotides read TGTGCCAGCAGCTTGGAGGCCGGGGGAGAGACCCAGTACTTC. The variable domain in full, completed from reference TRBV7-8 and TRBJ2-5, reads GAGVSQSPRYKVAKRGQDVALRCDPISGHVSLFWYQQALGQGPEFLTYFQNEAQLDKSGLPSDRFFAERPEGSVSTLKIQRTQQEDSAVYLCASSLEAGGETQYFGPGTRLLVL.

The chain carries TRBV4-2 and TRBJ1-2, with TRBD1 matching over 12 bases. The V gene end was trimmed by 2 bases and the J gene end by 8 bases; junction bases not matched to a gene: 6. From germline, CDR1 is LGHNA and CDR2 YNFKEQ. The CDR3 runs 15 residues. This CDR3 reads CASSQPSGTGGGYTF. DNA for the CDR3: TGTGCCAGCAGCCAACCGTCCGGGACAGGGGGCGGCTACACCTTC.

This clone was seen once. The chain uses TRBV27 and TRBJ1-2; 8 positions agree with TRBD1. CDR1 is MNHEY and CDR2 is SMNVEV in the germline V gene (reference sequence). This CDR3 spans 14 amino acids. The ends lost 2 bases at V and 4 bases at J; junction bases unmatched: 3. This CDR3 reads CASSLNRGGYGYTF. The CDR3 nucleotides read TGTGCCAGCAGTTTAAACAGGGGGGGCTATGGCTACACCTTC.

The chain links TRBV5-1 to TRBJ2-3, with D possibly matching TRBD2 (5 bases). There are 14 residues in the CDR3. The germline V gene encodes CDR1 SGHRS and CDR2 YFSETQ. V dropped 2 bases and J dropped 2 bases, with 9 bases sitting between them. The CDR3 loop reads CASSFGETTDTQYF. The CDR3 DNA reads as TGCGCCAGCAGCTTCGGGGAAACCACAGATACGCAGTATTTT.

This rearrangement joins TRBV6-1 to TRBJ1-1; 10 bases match TRBD1. This CDR3 contains 14 residues. The junction had 5 bases not matched to a gene; V was cut back by 3 bases and J by 7 bases. Germline values: CDR1 MNHNS, CDR2 SASEGT. For the CDR3, the DNA is TGTGCCAGCAGTGACGGGACAGGGGTTGATGAAGCTTTCTTT. As protein: CASSDGTGVDEAFF.

This chain uses TRBV4-3 with TRBJ2-7; 7 bases match TRBD1. CDR1 and CDR2 (germline): LGHNA, YSLEER. J gave up 0 bases and V 4 bases, and 6 bases lay outside the gene matches. The CDR3 sequence is 15 residues long. CDR3 sequence reads: CASSRRQGSSYEQYF. In nucleotides, the CDR3 is TGCGCCAGCAGCCGTAGACAGGGAAGCTCCTACGAGCAGTACTTC.

The chain recombines TRBV10-3 with TRBJ2-7; TRBD1 aligns across 7 bases. Germline CDR1 is ENHRY and CDR2 is SYGVKD. V lost 7 bases and J lost 1; bases outside the gene matches: 7. The CDR3 is 14 amino acids. The CDR3 DNA reads TGTGCCATCAAACCGGACAGGCTATCCTACGAGCAGTACTTC. It specifies CAIKPDRLSYEQYF.

This clone came up a few times. CDR3 sequence reads: CASSGGRETQYF. The CDR3 region has the DNA TGTGCCAGCAGTGGGGGCCGGGAGACCCAGTACTTC. The chain carries TRBV13 and TRBJ2-5, with D possibly matching TRBD1 (6 bases). V lost 6 bases and J 5 bases, leaving 10 bases between the germline ends. The CDR3 consists of 12 residues. Germline CDR1 and CDR2: PRHDT and FYEKMQ (reference sequence).

The V call is TRBV27, the J call TRBJ2-7; tentatively, D is TRBD2 (6 bases). This CDR3 has 14 amino acids. Germline values: CDR1 MNHEY, CDR2 SMNVEV (reference sequence). Deletions cut 6 bases from V and 4 bases from J, with 16 bases between. The CDR3 sequence: CASRPSDTRYEQYF. The CDR3, as DNA: TGTGCCAGCAGACCTAGCGACACAAGATACGAGCAGTACTTC.

This chain uses TRBV11-3 with TRBJ1-2; 8 bases are shared with TRBD1. The CDR3 contains 15 residues. The germline V gene encodes CDR1 SGHNT and CDR2 YENEEA. Trimming at V came to 5 bases and at J to 4 bases, leaving 9 bases not matched to a gene. The CDR3 DNA reads TGTGCCAGCAGCCTCAGACCAGGGGGCGGCTATGGCTACACCTTC. Protein sequence: CASSLRPGGGYGYTF.

This clone was seen more than once but under ten times. This chain links TRBV5-1 with TRBJ2-3; D not resolved. Trimming removed 0 bases from V and 0 bases from J, with 5 bases in between. Germline V gene data show CDR1 as SGHRS and CDR2 as YFSETQ. The CDR3 length is 14 residues. The CDR3 sequence is CASSLDPSTDTQYF. CDR3 sequence (DNA): TGCGCCAGCAGCTTGGATCCTAGCACAGATACGCAGTATTTT.

This clone was found once. The J gene is TRBJ1-5, the V gene TRBV19, with a possible D match to TRBD1 (6 bases). CDR3 length: 15 amino acids. The germline CDR1 and CDR2 sequences are LNHDA and SQIVND (reference sequence). Deletions cut 5 bases from V and 2 bases from J, with 13 bases between. The CDR3 region is CASSVGAYGNQPQHF. The CDR3 DNA reads as TGTGCCAGTAGTGTGGGGGCATATGGCAATCAGCCCCAGCATTTT.

The chain recombines TRBV19 with TRBJ2-1, with 7 bases lining up with TRBD2. CDR1 is LNHDA, CDR2 SQIVND, per germline (reference sequence). The ends lost 5 bases at V and 6 bases at J; junction bases unmatched: 4. The CDR3 is made up of 13 amino acids. The CDR3, as DNA: TGTGCCAGTAGTCTCCGACTAGCCAATGAGCAGTTCTTC. This codes for CASSLRLANEQFF.

The chain couples TRBV30 to TRBJ2-5, with 12 nucleotides matching TRBD2. CDR3 size: 19 residues. Germline lookup yields CDR1 GTSNPN and CDR2 SVGIG (reference sequence). The trim removed 0 bases at V and 4 bases at J, leaving 15 bases unmatched. In nucleotides, the CDR3 is TGTGCCTGGAGTGTTGCCGTGGCTAGCGGGGGGGGGCAGGGAGAGACCCAGTACTTC. Its protein product is CAWSVAVASGGGQGETQYF.

The chain couples TRBV4-3 to TRBJ2-1; 9 positions match TRBD2. Unmatched junction bases numbered 7, after V lost 4 bases and J lost 6 bases. This CDR3 has 15 residues. Germline-derived CDR1 and CDR2 are LGHNA and YSLEER. CDR3 coding DNA: TGCGCCAGCAGCCCAACCGGGACTAGCACCAATGAGCAGTTCTTC. Protein: CASSPTGTSTNEQFF.

This chain joins TRBV25-1 and TRBJ1-2; 11 nucleotides match TRBD1. The trim removed 8 bases at V and 8 bases at J, leaving 16 bases unmatched. The V gene's germline CDR1 is MGHDK and CDR2 SYGVNS. CDR3 length: 16 residues. The CDR3 is CASSTAAGGQGEGYTF. The CDR3, as DNA: TGTGCCAGCTCAACCGCGGCCGGGGGACAGGGGGAAGGCTACACCTTC.